This TCR beta chain emerged from a study of T-cell reconstitution after alpha-beta-depleted transplantation in children. Trimming left V 5 bases short and J 2 bases short, with 15 bases between. Germline loops: CDR1 SEHNR, CDR2 FQNEAQ (reference sequence). The CDR3 totals 16 residues. This clonotype was recorded many times. Unique molecular identifiers were incorporated during preparation of the TCRbeta library. MiXCR, run by TCRdb on the PCR reads, gives a single entry per CDR3 protein. The sample consists of 330,000 or so distinct CDR3 sequences, 10% of them appearing once. The V gene is TRBV7-9, the J gene TRBJ1-4, with D possibly being TRBD1 (6 bases). The clonotype originates from a boy in the first two years of life with acute myeloid leukemia, due to receive a stem cell transplant. Specimen: PBMCs, collected before TCRalphabeta/CD19-depleted stem cell transplant. The CDR3 DNA reads TGTGCCAGCAGCCAACGGGGGGCGCCGACTAATGAAAAACTGTTTTTT. The encoded protein is CASSQRGAPTNEKLFF.